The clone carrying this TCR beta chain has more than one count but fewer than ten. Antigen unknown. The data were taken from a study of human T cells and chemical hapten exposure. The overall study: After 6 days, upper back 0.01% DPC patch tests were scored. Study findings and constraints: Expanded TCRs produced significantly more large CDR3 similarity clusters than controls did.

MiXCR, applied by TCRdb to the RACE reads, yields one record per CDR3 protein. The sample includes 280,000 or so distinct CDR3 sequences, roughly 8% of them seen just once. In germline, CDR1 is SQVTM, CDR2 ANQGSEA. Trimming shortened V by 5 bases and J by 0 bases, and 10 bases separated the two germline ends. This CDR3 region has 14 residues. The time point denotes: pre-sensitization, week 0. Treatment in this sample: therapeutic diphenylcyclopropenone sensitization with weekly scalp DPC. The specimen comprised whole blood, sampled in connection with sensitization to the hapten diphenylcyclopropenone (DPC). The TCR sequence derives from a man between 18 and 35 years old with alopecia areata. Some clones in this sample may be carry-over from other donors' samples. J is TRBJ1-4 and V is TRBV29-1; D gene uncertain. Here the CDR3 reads CSVTWAATNEKLFF. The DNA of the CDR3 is TGCAGCGTTACATGGGCTGCAACTAATGAAAAACTGTTTTTT. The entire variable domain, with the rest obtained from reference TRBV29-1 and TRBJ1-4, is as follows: SAVISQKPSRDICQRGTSLTIQCQVDSQVTMMFWYRQQPGQSLTLIATANQGSEATYESGFVIDKFPISRPNLTFSTLTVSNMSPEDSSIYLCSVTWAATNEKLFFGSGTQLSVL.